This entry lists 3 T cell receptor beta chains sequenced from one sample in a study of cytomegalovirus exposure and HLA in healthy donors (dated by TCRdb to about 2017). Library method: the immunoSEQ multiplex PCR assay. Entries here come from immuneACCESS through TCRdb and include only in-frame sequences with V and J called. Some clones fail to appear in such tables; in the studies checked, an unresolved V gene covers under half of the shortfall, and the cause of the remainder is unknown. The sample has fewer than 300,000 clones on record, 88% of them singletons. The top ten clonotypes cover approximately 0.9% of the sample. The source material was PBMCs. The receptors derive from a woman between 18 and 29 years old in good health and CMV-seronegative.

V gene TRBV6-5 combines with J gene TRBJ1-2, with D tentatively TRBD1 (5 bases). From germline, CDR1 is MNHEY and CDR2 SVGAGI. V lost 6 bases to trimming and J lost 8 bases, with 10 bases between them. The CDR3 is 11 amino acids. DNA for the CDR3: TGTGCCAGCAGAGACAGACAGGGCTACACCTTC. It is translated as CASRDRQGYTF.

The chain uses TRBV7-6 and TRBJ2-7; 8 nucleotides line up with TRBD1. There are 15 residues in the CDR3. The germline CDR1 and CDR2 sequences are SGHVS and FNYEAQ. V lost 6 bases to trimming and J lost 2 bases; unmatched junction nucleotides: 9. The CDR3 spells CASRDGQGGTYEQYF. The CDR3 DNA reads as TGTGCCAGCAGGGACGGACAGGGAGGCACCTACGAGCAGTACTTC.

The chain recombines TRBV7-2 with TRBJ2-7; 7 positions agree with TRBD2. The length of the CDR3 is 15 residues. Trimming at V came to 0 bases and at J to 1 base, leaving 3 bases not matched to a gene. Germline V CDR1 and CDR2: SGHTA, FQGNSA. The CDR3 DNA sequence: TGTGCCAGCAGCTTAGCCCCGGGAGGTTCCTACGAGCAGTACTTC. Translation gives CASSLAPGGSYEQYF.